This is a list of T cell receptor beta chains from one sample in a study of vaccination and CD4 T cells after COVID-19. TCRdb itself ran the PCR reads through MiXCR, one entry per CDR3 protein. Among more than 10,000 distinct CDR3 sequences listed, under 60% were seen once. No antigens are known for them. Specimen: CD4+ T cells from blood, cultured in vitro. Receptors were obtained from a human donor who had recovered from COVID-19. Both conserved end residues are part of each CDR3. Fields, in order: clone size, V gene, D gene, J gene, CDR3 DNA, CDR3 protein. A D gene is named only where the DNA matches it firmly. Only some rows state a clone size, as once, few, many or a class for expanded clones.

few	TRBV24-1	-	TRBJ2-5	TGTGCCACCAGCAGAGGGTACCAAGAGACCCAGTACTTC	CATSRGYQETQYF
-	TRBV6-1	-	TRBJ2-7	TGTGCCACCATGTCGGGGTCCTACGAGCAGTACTTC	CATMSGSYEQYF
-	TRBV7-2	-	TRBJ1-2	TGTGCCAGCAGCTTAGGTGGGGGGGGGTATGGCTACACCTTC	CASSLGGGGYGYTF
few	TRBV7-2	-	TRBJ2-3	TGTGCCAGCAGCTTTGGCCGGATTGTGGCAGATACGCAGTATTTT	CASSFGRIVADTQYF
few	TRBV6-2/TRBV6-3	-	TRBJ1-6	TGTGCCAGCGTAACCCCCGGACAGCCAAATTCACCCCTCCACTTT	CASVTPGQPNSPLHF
few	TRBV10-3	TRBD1	TRBJ1-5	TGTGCCAGCCTGGACAGGGAGGGTCAGCCCCAGCATTTT	CASLDREGQPQHF
-	TRBV6-2/TRBV6-3	TRBD1	TRBJ2-2	TGTGCCAGCAGAACCCGAATCAGGACAGGGAACACCGGGGAGCTGTTTTTT	CASRTRIRTGNTGELFF
-	TRBV30	-	TRBJ2-1	TGTGCCTGGAGTGTACTGGGGTATGAGCAGTTCTTC	CAWSVLGYEQFF
-	TRBV7-2	-	TRBJ1-1	TGTGCCAGCAGCTTACATTACAGGGTGGGTATGAGGGCTGAAGCTTTCTTT	CASSLHYRVGMRAEAFF
-	TRBV6-5	-	TRBJ1-1	TGTGCCAGCAGTTACGATTTTACTACTGAAGCTTTCTTT	CASSYDFTTEAFF
-	TRBV4-1	TRBD1	TRBJ1-1	TGCGCCAGCAGCCAAGAAGACAGGGGAGGTGAAGCTTTCTTT	CASSQEDRGGEAFF
-	TRBV5-1	-	TRBJ2-3	TGCGCCAGCAGCTTGGGTATCGGGGGAGCTTACGCAGATACGCAGTATTTT	CASSLGIGGAYADTQYF
-	TRBV27	-	TRBJ1-4	TGTGCCAGCAGTTACAGGCAGGGACGCCTGTTTTTT	CASSYRQGRLFF
-	TRBV27	TRBD2	TRBJ2-2	TGTGCCAGCAGTCGAAGAACTAGCGGGAGGAACACCGGGGAGCTGTTTTTT	CASSRRTSGRNTGELFF
few	TRBV27	TRBD1	TRBJ1-1	TGTGCCAGCAGTCCCAAAAGAATAGACAGGGTGGGTGAAGCTTTCTTT	CASSPKRIDRVGEAFF
few	TRBV20-1	-	TRBJ2-7	TGCAGTGCCTCACAGGCCACCGAGCAGTACTTC	CSASQATEQYF
few	TRBV15	TRBD1	TRBJ1-5	TGTGCCACCAGCGGACGAGACAGGGCCATCAATCAGCCCCAGCATTTT	CATSGRDRAINQPQHF
once	TRBV6-4	TRBD2	TRBJ2-4	TGTGCCAGCACCGGACTAGCGGAAGCCAAAAACATTCAGTACTTC	CASTGLAEAKNIQYF
-	TRBV19	-	TRBJ2-2	TGTGCCAGTAACGCGGACTGGCGGAACACCGGGGAGCTGTTTTTT	CASNADWRNTGELFF
-	TRBV28	TRBD1	TRBJ2-1	TGTGCCAGCAGTTTTATGGGTTTTAACCGGGACAGGGAGAAGGACTTC	CASSFMGFNRDREKDF
-	TRBV5-1	TRBD1	TRBJ1-1	TGCGCCAGCAGCTTGACAGGGGAAGGGTACACTGAAGCTTTCTTT	CASSLTGEGYTEAFF
-	TRBV12-3/TRBV12-4	-	TRBJ1-5	TGTGCCAGCAGCTTAACAGGGAAAATAAGTCAGCCCCAGCATTTT	CASSLTGKISQPQHF
-	TRBV7-8	TRBD1	TRBJ2-2	TGTGCCAGCAGCTTAGCGCGACAGGGTCAAACCGGGGAGCTGTTTTTT	CASSLARQGQTGELFF
few	TRBV19	TRBD2	TRBJ2-7	TGTGCCACCTCAGCGGGAGGGGTGAACGAGCAGTACTTC	CATSAGGVNEQYF
-	TRBV20-1	-	TRBJ2-3	TGCAGGGGGGTCGGAGGGGGCGGTACAGATACGCAGTATTTT	CRGVGGGGTDTQYF
-	TRBV28	-	TRBJ1-2	TGTGCCAGCAGTCCAACCTCCGGGGGGCCTGGCTACACCTTC	CASSPTSGGPGYTF
-	TRBV7-8	TRBD1	TRBJ1-5	TGTGCCAGCAGCTCGGGACAGGGGAATCTGGGCGATCAGCCCCAGCATTTT	CASSSGQGNLGDQPQHF
-	TRBV20-1	-	TRBJ2-7	TGCAGTGCTAGGTTCCCGGGACGGTTACACGCCGCCGGTCAGGAGCAGTACTTC	CSARFPGRLHAAGQEQYF
-	TRBV30	-	TRBJ1-1	TGTGCCTGGAGTTCTCGAGGGGGAACTGAAGCTTTCTTT	CAWSSRGGTEAFF
-	TRBV6-1	-	TRBJ1-5	TGTGCCAGCAGTGTGGGGATCGGCAATCAGCCCCAGCATTTT	CASSVGIGNQPQHF
-	TRBV24-1	TRBD1	TRBJ2-7	TGTGCCACCAGTGATTCTGAAGACAGGGGATCCTACGAGCAGTACTTC	CATSDSEDRGSYEQYF
medium-sized	TRBV10-3	TRBD1	TRBJ2-2	TGTGCCGTACAGGGGGCCCTGATATCCGGGGAGCTGTTTTTT	CAVQGALISGELFF
-	TRBV19	-	TRBJ1-1	TGTGCCAGTAGTATGGGGTTCGCGGCAGGAGTTTTGGATACTGAAGCTTTCTTT	CASSMGFAAGVLDTEAFF
-	TRBV30	-	TRBJ1-5	TGTGCCTGGAGTGGGGGGGTTCAGCCCCAGCATTTT	CAWSGGVQPQHF
-	TRBV23-1	-	TRBJ2-5	TGCGCCAGCAGAGAGGGGGTGTGGTCCGAGACCCAGTACTTC	CASREGVWSETQYF
-	TRBV18	TRBD1	TRBJ1-6	TGTGCCAGCTCACCGAATTCCGGGACAGCAGACTCACCCCTCCACTTT	CASSPNSGTADSPLHF
-	TRBV2	TRBD2	TRBJ2-7	TGTGCCAGCACTGAGCGGGGAGGAGGAAACGAGCAGTACTTC	CASTERGGGNEQYF
-	TRBV12-3/TRBV12-4	-	TRBJ1-2	TGTGCCAGCAGTTTGGGGGGCCCTAATGGCTACACCTTC	CASSLGGPNGYTF
few	TRBV27	TRBD2	TRBJ2-3	TGTGCCAGCAGTTTGGGGCTAGCGGGAGTGAGGGACACGCAGTATTTT	CASSLGLAGVRDTQYF
-	TRBV7-9	TRBD1	TRBJ1-5	TGTGCCAGTTCACAGGGGGGCAATCAGCCCCAGCATTTT	CASSQGGNQPQHF
-	TRBV6-2/TRBV6-3	-	TRBJ2-5	TGTGCCAGCAGTTACCCTAAACTTAGGCTCCAAGAGACCCAGTACTTC	CASSYPKLRLQETQYF
-	TRBV7-2	TRBD1	TRBJ2-5	TGTGCCAGCAGCCGACAGGGATTGCTGGAGACCCAGTACTTC	CASSRQGLLETQYF
-	TRBV12-1	-	TRBJ1-1	TGTGCCAGCAGCCCTCAGGGGTTGGTCACTGAAGCTTTCTTT	CASSPQGLVTEAFF
-	TRBV6-1	TRBD2	TRBJ2-1	TGTGCCAGTGACATGGGGACTAGCGGCTCCTTCTCCTACAATGAGCAGTTCTTC	CASDMGTSGSFSYNEQFF
-	TRBV7-9	TRBD1	TRBJ2-2	TGTGCCAGCAGTGACGACAGGGGTATAACCGGGGAGCTGTTTTTT	CASSDDRGITGELFF
-	TRBV5-8	TRBD1	TRBJ1-2	TGTGCCAGCAGCGACCGGGACAGTAGTGGCTACACCTTC	CASSDRDSSGYTF
-	TRBV7-9	-	TRBJ1-1	TGTGCCAGCAGCTTAGGTCGGTGGGCGGTTGAAGCTTTCTTT	CASSLGRWAVEAFF
-	TRBV5-1	TRBD2	TRBJ2-1	TGCGCCAGCAGCTTGTCTGCTAGCGGGTTAAACAATGAGCAGTTCTTC	CASSLSASGLNNEQFF
-	TRBV20-1	-	TRBJ1-5	TGCAGTGCTATTTCAGGGAGGGTTAATCAGCCCCAGCATTTT	CSAISGRVNQPQHF
-	TRBV20-1	-	TRBJ1-6	TGCAGTGCTCCTGCCGGGGCGCCGTTGTATTCACCCCTCCACTTT	CSAPAGAPLYSPLHF
-	TRBV28	-	TRBJ1-5	TGTGCCTCAAGGGGTTATAGCAATCAGCCCCAGCATTTT	CASRGYSNQPQHF
-	TRBV30	TRBD1	TRBJ1-2	TGTGCCTGGATACCTCCCGACAGGGTTAACTATGGCTACACCTTC	CAWIPPDRVNYGYTF
-	TRBV20-1	-	TRBJ2-2	TGCAGTGCTCCCCACGGGAACACCGGGGAGCTGTTTTTT	CSAPHGNTGELFF
-	TRBV7-2	-	TRBJ2-1	TGTGCCAGCAGCACCCCCTATGGGGGGAGGACGGATCACAATGAGCAGTTCTTC	CASSTPYGGRTDHNEQFF
-	TRBV7-9	-	TRBJ2-3	TGTGCCAGCACCGACGGCAGGGGGGGCACAGATACGCAGTATTTT	CASTDGRGGTDTQYF
-	TRBV6-4	-	TRBJ2-3	TGTGCCAGCAGAGCGGACAGCGACACAGATACGCAGTATTTT	CASRADSDTDTQYF
few	TRBV2	TRBD2	TRBJ2-5	TGTGCCAGCATTGGGATGGCACTAGCGGCCTTGGAGACCCAGTACTTC	CASIGMALAALETQYF